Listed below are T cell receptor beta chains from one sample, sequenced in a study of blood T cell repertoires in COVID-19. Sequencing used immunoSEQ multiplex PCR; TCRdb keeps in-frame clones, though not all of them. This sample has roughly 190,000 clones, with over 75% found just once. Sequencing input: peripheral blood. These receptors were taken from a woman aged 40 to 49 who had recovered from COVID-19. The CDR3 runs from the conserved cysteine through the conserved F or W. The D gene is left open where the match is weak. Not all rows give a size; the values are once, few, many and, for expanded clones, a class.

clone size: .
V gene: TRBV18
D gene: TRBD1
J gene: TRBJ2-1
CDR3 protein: CASSAGTGSYNEQFF
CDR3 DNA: TGTGCCAGCTCAGCCGGGACAGGCTCCTACAATGAGCAGTTCTTC

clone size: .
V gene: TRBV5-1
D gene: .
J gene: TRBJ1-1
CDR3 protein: CASSAGTLNTEAFF
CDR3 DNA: TGCGCCAGCAGCGCGGGGACCCTGAACACTGAAGCTTTCTTT

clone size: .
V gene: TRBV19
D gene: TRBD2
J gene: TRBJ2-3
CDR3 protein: CASSIGAGGTDTQYF
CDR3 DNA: TGTGCCAGTAGTATAGGGGCGGGGGGCACAGATACGCAGTATTTT

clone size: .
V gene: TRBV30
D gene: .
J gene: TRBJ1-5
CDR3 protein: CALSGNNQPQHF
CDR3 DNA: TGTGCCTTATCAGGAAACAATCAGCCCCAGCATTTT

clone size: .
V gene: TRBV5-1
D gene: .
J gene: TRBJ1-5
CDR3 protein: CASSLGGGLSNQPQHF
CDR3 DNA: TGCGCCAGCAGCTTGGGCGGGGGCTTGAGCAATCAGCCCCAGCATTTT

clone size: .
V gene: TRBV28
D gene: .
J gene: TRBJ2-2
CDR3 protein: CASTTDLNTGELFF
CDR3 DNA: TGTGCCAGCACTACGGACTTAAACACCGGGGAGCTGTTTTTT

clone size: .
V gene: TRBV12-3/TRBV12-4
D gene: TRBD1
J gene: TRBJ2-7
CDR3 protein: CASSWGTGFKTDF
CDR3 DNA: TGTGCCAGCAGTTGGGGGACAGGGTTCAAAACGGACTTC

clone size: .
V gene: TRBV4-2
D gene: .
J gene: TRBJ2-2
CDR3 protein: CASSQDPGDTYTGELFF
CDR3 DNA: TGTGCCAGCAGCCAAGATCCTGGGGACACCTACACCGGGGAGCTGTTTTTT

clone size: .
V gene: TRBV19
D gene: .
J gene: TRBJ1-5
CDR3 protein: CASSSTVKGNQPQHF
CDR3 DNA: TGTGCCAGTAGTAGCACAGTCAAGGGGAATCAGCCCCAGCATTTT

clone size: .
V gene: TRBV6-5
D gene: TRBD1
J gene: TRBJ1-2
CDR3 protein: CASRTGQSNYGYTF
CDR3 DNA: TGTGCCAGCAGGACGGGACAGTCGAACTATGGCTACACCTTC

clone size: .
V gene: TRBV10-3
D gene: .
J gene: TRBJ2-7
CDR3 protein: CAISEVLAEQYF
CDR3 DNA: TGTGCCATCAGTGAGGTGCTAGCGGAGCAGTACTTC

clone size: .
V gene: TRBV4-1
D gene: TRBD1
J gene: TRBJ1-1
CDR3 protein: CASSQGTGGMNTEAFF
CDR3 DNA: TGCGCCAGCAGCCAAGGGACAGGGGGAATGAACACTGAAGCTTTCTTT

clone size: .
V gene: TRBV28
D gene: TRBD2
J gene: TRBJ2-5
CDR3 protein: CASRDSGQETQYF
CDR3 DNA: TGTGCCAGCAGAGATAGCGGGCAAGAGACCCAGTACTTC

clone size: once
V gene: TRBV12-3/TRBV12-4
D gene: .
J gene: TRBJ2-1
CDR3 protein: CASSSGNEQFF
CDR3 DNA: TGTGCCAGCAGTTCCGGTAATGAGCAGTTCTTC

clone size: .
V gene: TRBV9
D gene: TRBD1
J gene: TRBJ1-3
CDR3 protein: CASSVTIVPVGQGSDLAGNTIYF
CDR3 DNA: TGTGCCAGCAGCGTAACGATAGTTCCGGTCGGACAGGGGAGTGATCTGGCTGGAAACACCATATATTTT

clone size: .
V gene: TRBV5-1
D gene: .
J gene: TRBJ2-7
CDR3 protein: CASSLAYSYEQYF
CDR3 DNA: TGCGCCAGCAGCTTGGCCTATAGCTACGAGCAGTACTTC

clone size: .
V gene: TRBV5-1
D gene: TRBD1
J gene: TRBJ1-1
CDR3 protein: CASTTQTGATEAFF
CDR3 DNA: TGCGCCAGCACCACCCAAACAGGGGCGACTGAAGCTTTCTTT

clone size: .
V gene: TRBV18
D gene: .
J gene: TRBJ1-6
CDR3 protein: CASSPGQGQNSPLHF
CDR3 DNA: TGTGCCAGCTCACCAGGCCAGGGGCAAAATTCACCCCTCCACTTT

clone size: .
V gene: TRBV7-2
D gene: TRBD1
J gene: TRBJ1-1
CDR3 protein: CASSLEGGANTEAFF
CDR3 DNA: TGTGCCAGCAGCTTGGAAGGGGGCGCGAACACTGAAGCTTTCTTT